A selection of T cell receptor beta chains follows, all from one sample in a study of monozygotic twins with inflammatory bowel disease. TCRdb re-called the 5' RACE reads; one entry per CDR3 protein, DNA not given. The listing records 200,000 to 250,000 distinct CDR3 sequences. Input material: blood. These receptors originate from a human donor with ulcerative colitis or Crohn's disease, or a healthy co-twin of an affected twin (not recorded which). The CDR3 runs from the conserved cysteine through the conserved F or W. Each record gives: V gene, J gene, CDR3 protein.

V: TRBV7-3
J: TRBJ2-3
CDR3: CASSLTPGVAGITDTQYF

V: TRBV12-3/TRBV12-4
J: TRBJ1-2
CDR3: CASSLVRDHYGYTF

V: TRBV10-2
J: TRBJ2-1
CDR3: CASSEGAAWNEQFF

V: TRBV9
J: TRBJ1-6
CDR3: CASSAAGGDYNSPLHF

V: TRBV5-1
J: TRBJ1-1
CDR3: CASTLSLAPGAEAFF

V: TRBV6-5
J: TRBJ1-1
CDR3: CATLRPNTEAFF

V: TRBV7-9
J: TRBJ2-2
CDR3: CASSLALAGGGELFF

V: TRBV7-2
J: TRBJ1-1
CDR3: CASSPGHGNTEAFF

V: TRBV7-9
J: TRBJ2-2
CDR3: CASSLTAGAGTGELFF

V: TRBV7-9
J: TRBJ2-7
CDR3: CASSLEERTYEQYF

V: TRBV7-3
J: TRBJ2-1
CDR3: CASSLNGAGYEQFF

V: TRBV5-4
J: TRBJ2-1
CDR3: CASSSGQGYNNEQFF

V: TRBV5-1
J: TRBJ2-5
CDR3: CASSLIAGVQETQYF

V: TRBV30
J: TRBJ2-1
CDR3: CAWIPPSSYNEQFF

V: TRBV2
J: TRBJ2-7
CDR3: CATSDFYEQYF

V: TRBV6-1
J: TRBJ2-1
CDR3: CASSPPGVGYNEQFF

V: TRBV29-1
J: TRBJ1-5
CDR3: CSASGIGQPQHF

V: TRBV20-1
J: TRBJ1-1
CDR3: CSAERDRGRVTEAFF

V: TRBV2
J: TRBJ2-5
CDR3: CATIQGAGETQYF